The sequence of this T cell receptor beta chain was determined in a study of T cells in Graves' hyperthyroidism and ophthalmopathy (dated 2019 in TCRdb). Concerning the study at large: Peripheral blood was sampled at the time of initial diagnosis, prior to any treatment. The 95 to 100 discovery patients were randomly divided into training and test sets at a 7:3 ratio. According to the paper, TCR Vbeta CDR3 sequencing was carried out on more than 120 peripheral blood samples, which came from 40 to 45 ophthalmopathy, 75 to 80 hyperthyroidism and some 17 progressor patients. The study also compared thyroid tissue and blood T-cell repertoires from a handful of Graves' hyperthyroidism patients. To identify distinguishing TCR V-J signatures, a discovery cohort of around 100 patients was used, comprising 43 with Graves' ophthalmopathy and 55 to 65 with stable Graves' hyperthyroidism. An independent validation cohort of fewer than 20 hyperthyroidism patients and 15 or so patients who later progressed to ophthalmopathy tested prospective prediction of ophthalmopathy. After sampling, hyperthyroidism patients received methimazole starting at 30 mg daily, and ophthalmopathy patients received high-dose intravenous methylprednisolone.

Inclusive of the bounding cysteine and phenylalanine, the CDR3 is 15 residues long. Only the CDR3 portion is preserved as DNA: 45 bases, with reading frame beginning at the first base. Per the germline V gene (reference sequence), DFQATT is the CDR1 and SNEGSKA is the CDR2. This clonotype was found a few times. Its antigen specificity is not known. A read error is possible here, since a much larger clone lies one base away. Points the paper makes about the study in general: During validation, the model predicted progression to ophthalmopathy a median of about 6.5 months ahead of onset, with almost 71% sensitivity and 72% to 80% specificity. Sample size was not statistically predetermined, and investigators were not blinded to group allocation. In cross-validation, a model built on a 13 V-J signature told ophthalmopathy apart from stable hyperthyroidism with less than 90% sensitivity and around 81% specificity, and in testing the same model reached 80%/75%. Most expanded thyroid clonotypes (frequency above 0.001) were also found in blood, which suggests that blood repertoires may mirror thyroid immune responses.

TCR beta CDR3 regions were amplified from RNA transcripts. The TCR CDR3 was subjected to a first round of RT-PCR using the HTBI primer set and the Qiagen OneStep RT-PCR kit. The libraries were constructed in a second round of multiplex PCR and then size-selected and purified. Libraries were sequenced paired-end with 100 bp reads on an Illumina HiSeq2000. Under the source paper's analysis protocol: SOAPnuke was used to process the raw data, throwing out any read that contained adapters or uncalled bases, had a mean Phred below 15, or lacked an exact constant-primer or identifier match. COPE v1.2.5 was used to merge high-quality paired reads, and clonotypes were defined as unique nucleotide sequences. MiTCR v1.1 was used to align clonotypes to the IMGT TRBV, TRBD and TRBJ reference segments. The analysis was restricted to V-J combinations with a frequency above 0.0001, which together covered 99.2% of the repertoires. A TCS score was defined as the ratio of F50 (clonal expansion) to E x V (chaos), with BLOSUM62-based TCRdist applied between CDR3 peptides within each V-J. Welch's t-statistics and random forest reduced approximately 520 V-J features to 10 to 15, which were used in a naive Bayes classifier (R e1071). TCRdb reran the public reads through fastp at Q25 and MiXCR, keeping productive beta chains. CDR3 protein sequences are deduplicated, and each keeps its most common genes and DNA. V and J calls and clone size were set by TCRdb, not the authors. This sample gives around 300,000 distinct CDR3 sequences in total; about an eighth of them show up just once. Clones ranked in the top ten supply 7% to 8.5% of the sample.

Hyperthyroidism patients were aged 18 to 65 years and newly diagnosed, with disease duration of less than 2 months. The study excluded patients with uncontrolled infections, other autoimmune diseases, pregnancy or lactation. Diagnoses were based on clinical symptoms, serum thyroxine and TRAb, thyroid ultrasound and orbital computed tomography. Blood from progressor patients was drawn when they were first diagnosed with hyperthyroidism, before any ophthalmopathy symptoms appeared. PBMCs were isolated from more than 9 ml of fresh peripheral blood by Ficoll-Paque density gradient centrifugation. Progressor patients were defined as those initially diagnosed with Graves' hyperthyroidism in whom ophthalmopathy developed during follow-up. Total RNA was extracted with Trizol reagent, and quality was checked on an Agilent 2100 Bioanalyzer.

The receptor's source is a woman under 40 with Graves' hyperthyroidism that later progressed to Graves' ophthalmopathy. The chain is encoded by TRBV20-1 joined to TRBJ2-5, with TRBD2 matching 7 junction bases. The sample consisted of blood. The CDR3 protein is CSAREMERSGEIQYF. The bases are TGCAGTGCTAGAGAAATGGAGCGGAGCGGGGAGATCCAGTACTTC.